The 28 T cell receptor beta chains below come from one sample, sequenced in a study of response to subunit inactivated influenza vaccine. MiXCR, applied by TCRdb to the RT-PCR reads, yields one record per CDR3 protein. The data hold 600,000 to 700,000 distinct CDR3 sequences, with approximately 15% observed a single time. Sample: PBMCs from blood, taken approximately 15 days before vaccination. Every receptor here comes from a man in his fifties or sixties who received an inactivated influenza vaccine.

The gene calls are TRBV27 and TRBJ2-1; 7 nucleotides line up with TRBD1. Germline-derived CDR1 and CDR2 are MNHEY and SMNVEV (reference sequence). With V trimmed by 6 bases and J by 4 bases, 6 bases remained unmatched. The CDR3 consists of 14 residues. CDR3 region: CASRPTGLYNEQFF. For the CDR3, the DNA is TGTGCCAGCAGACCGACAGGGCTGTACAATGAGCAGTTCTTC.

The chain is built from TRBV20-1 and TRBJ2-3, with 10 bases identical to TRBD2. The CDR3 consists of 14 residues. V lost 4 bases, J lost 0 bases, and 1 base stayed unmatched. Germline CDR1 is DFQATT and CDR2 is SNEGSKA (reference sequence). CDR3 protein: CSANSGRSTDTQYF. The CDR3 DNA reads TGCAGTGCTAATAGCGGGAGGAGCACAGATACGCAGTATTTT.

This clonotype has a handful of counts. This chain connects TRBV5-1 to TRBJ2-7; 7 nucleotides match TRBD2. The J segment lost 4 bases and the V segment lost 0 bases, leaving 7 bases of the junction unmatched. CDR1 is SGHRS, CDR2 YFSETQ, per germline. The CDR3 length is 15 residues. The CDR3 is CASSLAVGRIYEQYF. The CDR3 coding sequence is TGCGCCAGCAGCTTGGCCGTCGGGAGGATATACGAGCAGTACTTC.

This clonotype has only one observation. The chain recombines TRBV3-1 with TRBJ2-3, with TRBD2 identical over 14 bases. This CDR3 has 19 amino acids. The germline CDR1 and CDR2 sequences are LGHDT and YNNKEL (reference sequence). V lost 5 bases, J lost 1 base, and 11 bases stayed unmatched. The CDR3 nucleotides are TGTGCCAGCAGCGTAGAACGGACTAGCGGGGGGCGGGGCACAGATACGCAGTATTTT. As protein: CASSVERTSGGRGTDTQYF.

The genes are TRBV28 and TRBJ2-5; D not resolved. Germline CDR1 MDHEN, CDR2 SYDVKM. This CDR3 region has 13 residues. V was clipped by 6 bases and J by 3 bases, with 11 bases between them. The DNA for the CDR3 is TGTGCCAGCAGCCGCCCCCACAAAGAGACCCAGTACTTC. Translation gives CASSRPHKETQYF.

The V gene is TRBV20-1, the J gene TRBJ1-2; 7 bases are a match to TRBD1. Germline values: CDR1 DFQATT, CDR2 SNEGSKA (reference sequence). The length of the CDR3 is 14 residues. J was trimmed by 3 bases and V by 1 base; bases with no gene match: 5. The chain's CDR3 is CSARVVGTDYGYTF. CDR3 nucleotide sequence: TGCAGTGCTAGAGTCGTTGGGACAGACTATGGCTACACCTTC.

This clonotype has more than one count but fewer than ten. This chain uses TRBV29-1 with TRBJ2-7; D call uncertain. V lost 7 bases and J lost 0, with 13 bases in between. CDR3 length: 13 residues. Germline loops: CDR1 SQVTM, CDR2 ANQGSEA. For the CDR3, the DNA is TGCAGCGCCCTCTTTTCCAGCTCCTACGAGCAGTACTTC. This encodes CSALFSSSYEQYF.

The chain employs TRBV6-5 and TRBJ1-5; 7 bases are shared with TRBD1. This CDR3 comprises 15 residues. Germline CDR1 MNHEY, CDR2 SVGAGI. Trimming at V came to 0 bases and at J to 6 bases, leaving 5 bases not matched to a gene. This chain's CDR3 is CASSYSDRVGQPQHF. CDR3 nucleotide sequence: TGTGCCAGCAGTTACTCCGACAGGGTGGGTCAGCCCCAGCATTTT.

This clonotype was observed a few times. The chain uses TRBV10-3 and TRBJ2-7, with 9 bases aligning to TRBD2. The CDR3 extends over 16 amino acids. The V gene end was trimmed by 6 bases and the J gene end by 2 bases; junction bases not matched to a gene: 11. Germline CDR1 is ENHRY and CDR2 is SYGVKD. DNA of the CDR3: TGTGCCATCAGAAAAGGAGCGGGAGGTACACCCTACGAGCAGTACTTC. It translates to CAIRKGAGGTPYEQYF.

This clonotype was seen only a few times. The CDR3 nucleotides are TGTGCCAGCAGCTTAGTTCGGGCGAACACTGAAGCTTTCTTT. The encoded protein is CASSLVRANTEAFF. The rearrangement links TRBV7-2 to TRBJ1-1; D gene uncertain. CDR1 SGHTA and CDR2 FQGNSA come from the germline V gene. The germline V and J ends were trimmed by 1 base and 1 base, with 7 bases remaining between them. This CDR3 region has 14 residues. The variable domain in full, completed from reference TRBV7-2 and TRBJ1-1, reads GAGVSQSPSNKVTEKGKDVELRCDPISGHTALYWYRQSLGQGLEFLIYFQGNSAPDKSGLPSDRFSAERTGGSVSTLTIQRTQQEDSAVYLCASSLVRANTEAFFGQGTRLTVV.

Of note for this clonotype: Since a much larger clone is just one base distant, this may be a read error. The chain combines TRBV5-1 with TRBJ2-3; D is undetermined. The CDR3 extends over 14 amino acids. Germline V gene sequence: CDR1 SGHRS, CDR2 YFSETQ. The V end was cut by 0 bases, the J end by 2 bases, with 7 bases between. The CDR3, as DNA: TGCGCCAGCAGCTTGGAAAGGGTCACAGATACGCAGTATTTT. This translates into CASSLERVTDTQYF.

The rearrangement joins TRBV6-2 or TRBV6-3 to TRBJ2-7, with 7 positions matching TRBD1. Germline V lookup: CDR1 MNHEY, CDR2 SVGEGT. V was pared by 6 bases and J by 3 bases, with 8 bases of the junction left unmatched. The CDR3 has 14 residues. CDR3 bases: TGTGCCAGCAGCCCTAGGGGGCTAGTCTACGAGCAGTACTTC. It encodes CASSPRGLVYEQYF.

This rearrangement joins TRBV20-1 to TRBJ1-2; no reliable D call. The CDR3 is 12 residues long. V was clipped by 4 bases and J by 8 bases, with 14 bases between them. Germline lookup yields CDR1 DFQATT and CDR2 SNEGSKA (reference sequence). CDR3 loop: CSANREVGGYTF. DNA for the CDR3: TGCAGTGCTAATCGGGAAGTGGGAGGCTACACCTTC.

This clonotype was seen a few times. The CDR3 region has the DNA TGCGCCAGCAGCACCGGACAGGGTAACTATGGCTACACCTTC. Translating gives CASSTGQGNYGYTF. The chain combines TRBV5-1 with TRBJ1-2; 8 bases line up with TRBD1. V lost 4 bases, J lost 1 base, and 3 bases stayed unmatched. Germline V gene sequence: CDR1 SGHRS, CDR2 YFSETQ. The length of the CDR3 is 14 residues.

This clonotype has a handful of counts. The chain joins TRBV7-9 to TRBJ1-2; 7 bases align to TRBD1. This CDR3 is built from 15 residues. From germline, CDR1 is SEHNR and CDR2 FQNEAQ (reference sequence). V dropped 4 bases and J dropped 5; count of bases not matched to a gene: 10. The CDR3 sequence is CASSSLTGTAYGYTF. In DNA form, the CDR3 reads TGTGCCAGCAGCTCTCTCACTGGGACAGCTTATGGCTACACCTTC.

The chain uses TRBV12-3 or TRBV12-4 and TRBJ2-3; 11 bases agree with TRBD2. The junction had 7 bases not matched to a gene; V was cut back by 4 bases and J by 4 bases. The CDR3 extends over 16 amino acids. The CDR3 loop reads CASSWVLAGDADTQYF. In nucleotides, the CDR3 is TGTGCCAGCAGTTGGGTACTAGCGGGAGACGCAGATACGCAGTATTTT.

J is TRBJ2-7 and V is TRBV6-1; 9 nucleotides agree with TRBD2. The germline V gene has CDR1 MNHNS and CDR2 SASEGT. V lost 6 bases to trimming and J lost 2 bases; unmatched junction nucleotides: 14. The CDR3 spans 17 residues. CDR3 residues: CASRQASGTSATYEQYF. CDR3 bases: TGTGCCAGCAGACAGGCTAGCGGGACGTCGGCGACCTACGAGCAGTACTTC.

This clonotype was detected ten times or more. The V and J genes are TRBV25-1 and TRBJ2-2; 8 nucleotides match TRBD1. The trim removed 6 bases at V and 1 base at J, leaving 1 base unmatched. The CDR3 extends over 14 amino acids. Germline V lookup: CDR1 MGHDK, CDR2 SYGVNS. CDR3 sequence: CASRTGVNTGELFF. In nucleotides, the CDR3 is TGTGCCAGCAGGACAGGGGTGAACACCGGGGAGCTGTTTTTT.

This clonotype was picked up a small number of times. This chain connects TRBV20-1 to TRBJ2-1, with 10 nucleotides matching TRBD2. The germline V gene has CDR1 DFQATT and CDR2 SNEGSKA (reference sequence). The CDR3 is 16 residues long. Germline trimming cut 3 bases from V and 5 bases from J; bases unmatched to any gene: 10. CDR3 protein: CSASKLAGAPHNEQFF. CDR3 DNA sequence: TGCAGTGCTAGTAAGCTAGCGGGGGCCCCCCACAATGAGCAGTTCTTC.

This clonotype has at least ten counts. The chain couples TRBV4-2 to TRBJ1-1; D call uncertain. V gave up 0 bases and J gave up 3 bases, with 11 bases separating them. Germline assignment: CDR1 LGHNA and CDR2 YNFKEQ. The CDR3 spans 15 residues. CDR3 sequence: CASSQESREYTEAFF. CDR3 sequence (DNA): TGTGCCAGCAGCCAAGAATCTCGAGAGTACACTGAAGCTTTCTTT.

This clonotype was picked up a small number of times. The CDR3 protein is CASSPDYEQFF. CDR3 coding DNA: TGTGCCAGCAGTCCAGACTATGAGCAGTTCTTC. This rearrangement joins TRBV7-9 to TRBJ2-1; no firm D call. The length of the CDR3 is 11 residues. The germline V and J ends were trimmed by 6 bases and 8 bases, with 8 bases remaining between them. Looked up from germline, CDR1 is SEHNR and CDR2 is FQNEAQ (reference sequence). Together with reference TRBV7-9 and TRBJ2-1, the CDR3 gives the full variable domain: DTGVSQNPRHKITKRGQNVTFRCDPISEHNRLYWYRQTLGQGPEFLTYFQNEAQLEKSRLLSDRFSAERPKGSFSTLEIQRTEQGDSAMYLCASSPDYEQFFGPGTRLTVL.

In this sample, this clonotype turned up a few times. The chain uses TRBV12-3 or TRBV12-4 and TRBJ1-6, with 11 bases that match TRBD1. This CDR3 spans 16 amino acids. Trimming took 6 bases from V and 9 from J; bases not matched to a gene: 10. The CDR3 spells CASSAGTGGGGSPLHF. CDR3 coding DNA: TGTGCCAGCAGCGCCGGGACAGGGGGAGGTGGTTCACCCCTCCACTTT.

This clonotype showed up just a few times. The rearrangement links TRBV11-2 to TRBJ2-3; D unclear. Germline CDR1 and CDR2: SGHAT and FQNNGV. V was trimmed by 5 bases and J by 8 bases, leaving 8 bases between them. The CDR3 contains 11 residues. The CDR3 sequence is CASSMTRTQYF. CDR3 nucleotide sequence: TGTGCCAGCAGCATGACACGTACGCAGTATTTT.

This clonotype was counted only a few times. The V and J genes are TRBV14 and TRBJ2-1, with 8 bases aligning to TRBD1. Germline-derived CDR1 and CDR2 are SGHDN and FVKESK. Germline trimming cut 2 bases from V and 4 bases from J; bases unmatched to any gene: 7. The CDR3 covers 16 residues. DNA of the CDR3: TGTGCCAGCAGCCAAAGCCCGGGACAGGCTTACAATGAGCAGTTCTTC. This codes for CASSQSPGQAYNEQFF.

CDR3 in DNA: TGTGCCAGCAGCCGCGGACAGGTTAGGTTCCCTGAAGCTTTCTTT. It specifies CASSRGQVRFPEAFF. The V and J genes are TRBV7-9 and TRBJ1-1, with 7 bases aligning to TRBD1. Germline CDR1 SEHNR, CDR2 FQNEAQ (reference sequence). The CDR3 totals 15 residues. The J segment lost 6 bases and the V segment lost 5 bases, leaving 12 bases of the junction unmatched. The full variable domain, with the rest looked up from reference TRBV7-9 and TRBJ1-1, is DTGVSQNPRHKITKRGQNVTFRCDPISEHNRLYWYRQTLGQGPEFLTYFQNEAQLEKSRLLSDRFSAERPKGSFSTLEIQRTEQGDSAMYLCASSRGQVRFPEAFFGQGTRLTVV.

V is TRBV20-1 and J is TRBJ2-5; the D gene is possibly TRBD2 (5 bases). V lost 0 bases and J 4 bases, leaving 12 bases between the germline ends. CDR1 is DFQATT and CDR2 is SNEGSKA in the germline V gene (reference sequence). The length of the CDR3 is 14 residues. The CDR3 nucleotides read TGCAGTGCTAGAGATTGGCCCCGGGGAGAGACCCAGTACTTC. Translation gives CSARDWPRGETQYF.

This clonotype was found many times. V usage is TRBV7-2 and J usage is TRBJ2-3, with 12 bases fitting TRBD1. The V and J ends lost 4 bases and 4 bases, in that order; junction bases with no gene match: 6. The CDR3 totals 16 residues. Germline assignment: CDR1 SGHTA and CDR2 FQGNSA. The DNA of the CDR3 is TGTGCCAGCAGCTCATGGGACAGGGGGCGAGCAGATACGCAGTATTTT. Translation gives CASSSWDRGRADTQYF.

The rearrangement uses TRBV29-1 and TRBJ2-1, with 7 bases aligning to TRBD2. This CDR3 has 11 amino acids. CDR1 and CDR2 (germline): SQVTM, ANQGSEA. The junction had 6 bases not matched to a gene; V was cut back by 7 bases and J by 9 bases. Here the CDR3 reads CSAKLASEQFF. CDR3 DNA: TGCAGCGCAAAACTAGCGAGTGAGCAGTTCTTC.